This T cell receptor (beta chain) was recovered during a study of tumor and adjacent non-tumor tissue in lung cancer. Study as a whole: There were approximately twelve adenocarcinoma, a couple of squamous cell carcinoma and 1 small cell lung cancer cases. The patients, 10 men and 4 or 5 women, were roughly 30 to 80 with stage I to III disease.

V lost 3 bases to trimming and J lost 7 bases; unmatched junction nucleotides: 0. The CDR3 has 13 amino acids. TCRbeta libraries were built with three rounds of nested PCR, modified from ARM-PCR. One entry per CDR3 protein results from TCRdb running MiXCR on the multiplex PCR reads. The sample has over 130,000 distinct CDR3 sequences; approximately 64% are singletons. General study results and limits: Compared with tumor, normal lung showed significantly lower TCR diversity.

This sample's RNA came from whole unsorted tissue. This clonotype was seen at least ten times. The antigen remains undetermined. The sequenced sample consisted of lung tumor tissue. The receptor's source is a man aged 55 to 70 with small cell lung cancer. The chain employs TRBV12-3 or TRBV12-4 and TRBJ2-1; 10 nucleotides agree with TRBD2. CDR3 sequence reads: CASSLTSGNEQFF. The CDR3 DNA sequence: TGTGCCAGCAGTTTGACTAGCGGGAATGAGCAGTTCTTC.